Presented here are 32 T cell receptor beta chains from one specimen sequenced in a study of blood T cell repertoires in COVID-19. Profiled with immunoSEQ multiplex PCR; TCRdb holds only in-frame clones, not every one. The data show about 200,000 clones, with more than 70% seen just once and roughly 5.5% held by the top ten. Sequences were obtained from peripheral blood. The receptors originated from a middle-aged man with active or convalescent COVID-19.

The chain carries TRBV30 and TRBJ1-5; 9 bases agree with TRBD1. Trimming took 0 bases from V and 0 from J; bases not matched to a gene: 6. The CDR3 totals 17 residues. CDR1 and CDR2 from the germline V gene are GTSNPN and SVGIG (reference sequence). CDR3 sequence (DNA): TGTGCCTGGAGTGTGGGACAGGGCCAATATAGCAATCAGCCCCAGCATTTT. Residues: CAWSVGQGQYSNQPQHF.

This rearrangement joins TRBV10-3 to TRBJ1-2; D unresolved. Per germline, CDR1 ENHRY and CDR2 SYGVKD. V lost 3 bases and J lost 2, with 13 bases in between. The CDR3 extends over 15 amino acids. CDR3 residues: CAISEAQTLNYGYTF. As DNA, the CDR3 is TGTGCCATCAGTGAAGCACAGACGCTAAACTATGGCTACACCTTC.

The rearrangement links TRBV7-9 to TRBJ1-1; D gene uncertain. The CDR3 sequence is 14 residues long. V lost 3 bases to trimming and J lost 4 bases, with 12 bases between them. Germline CDR1 reads SEHNR; CDR2 reads FQNEAQ (reference sequence). The CDR3 DNA is TGTGCCAGCAGCTTCACTCCGCGTGGCACTGAAGCTTTCTTT. Its translation is CASSFTPRGTEAFF.

V and J are TRBV10-3 and TRBJ1-1; D possibly corresponds to TRBD1 (5 bases). Looked up from germline, CDR1 is ENHRY and CDR2 is SYGVKD. V was cut by 3 bases and J by 3 bases, with 11 bases left in between. The CDR3 length is 14 residues. Here the CDR3 DNA reads TGTGCCATCAGTGACAAACGACAGTACACTGAAGCTTTCTTT. Amino acids: CAISDKRQYTEAFF.

The chain is built from TRBV19 and TRBJ1-1; perhaps TRBD1 as D (5 bases). The V and J ends lost 8 bases and 1 base respectively, with 11 bases between them. The CDR3 consists of 13 residues. Germline CDR1 LNHDA, CDR2 SQIVND (reference sequence). The CDR3 spells CASGQQKNTEAFF. CDR3 DNA sequence: TGTGCCAGTGGACAACAGAAGAACACTGAAGCTTTCTTT.

The chain couples TRBV2 to TRBJ2-7, with D possibly matching TRBD1 (5 bases). The V gene lost 4 bases and the J gene lost 6 bases, with 16 bases spanning the gap. CDR3 length equals 14 residues. Germline loops: CDR1 SNHLY, CDR2 FYNNEI. The CDR3 reads CASSGQGASFEQYF. In DNA form, the CDR3 reads TGTGCCAGCAGTGGGCAAGGGGCATCATTCGAGCAGTACTTC.

This chain uses TRBV7-2 with TRBJ2-1; a possible D gene is TRBD2 (5 bases). Trimming removed 1 base from V and 4 bases from J, with 17 bases in between. There are 17 residues in the CDR3. Germline-derived CDR1 and CDR2 are SGHTA and FQGNSA. CDR3 loop: CASSLVPPSGIYNEQFF. As DNA, the CDR3 is TGTGCCAGCAGCTTAGTACCCCCCAGCGGAATATACAATGAGCAGTTCTTC.

The chain is built from TRBV5-1 and TRBJ2-3, with D possibly being TRBD2 (5 bases). The CDR3 contains 15 residues. V was shortened by 4 bases and J by 2 bases, with 14 bases between the two germline ends. CDR1 is SGHRS, CDR2 YFSETQ, per germline. The CDR3 DNA is TGCGCCAGCAGCCTTGGGGAGTTCCCCACAGATACGCAGTATTTT. Protein sequence: CASSLGEFPTDTQYF.

The rearrangement uses TRBV11-2 and TRBJ2-7; the D gene is possibly TRBD1 (6 bases). V lost 4 bases and J 2 bases, leaving 18 bases between the germline ends. CDR1 and CDR2 (germline): SGHAT, FQNNGV. The CDR3 is 16 residues long. CDR3 coding DNA: TGTGCCAGCAGCTCCTTATCAACGGGACATCCCTACGAGCAGTACTTC. This encodes CASSSLSTGHPYEQYF. The variable domain in full, with the rest retrieved from reference TRBV11-2 and TRBJ2-7, is EAGVAQSPRYKIIEKRQSVAFWCNPISGHATLYWYQQILGQGPKLLIQFQNNGVVDDSQLPKDRFSAERLKGVDSTLKIQPAKLEDSAVYLCASSSLSTGHPYEQYFGPGTRLTVT.

This chain connects TRBV5-1 to TRBJ2-3; possible D gene TRBD1, 5 bases. Trimming removed 0 bases from V and 9 bases from J, with 11 bases in between. The CDR3 covers 13 residues. Germline V gene data show CDR1 as SGHRS and CDR2 as YFSETQ. The CDR3 sequence: CASSLGGLETQYF. In DNA, the CDR3 is TGCGCCAGCAGCTTGGGGGGCCTGGAGACGCAGTATTTT. Full variable domain (remainder filled in from reference TRBV5-1 and TRBJ2-3): KAGVTQTPRYLIKTRGQQVTLSCSPISGHRSVSWYQQTPGQGLQFLFEYFSETQRNKGNFPGRFSGRQFSNSRSEMNVSTLELGDSALYLCASSLGGLETQYFGPGTRLTVL.

The rearrangement links TRBV5-1 to TRBJ1-2; 8 positions match TRBD1. This CDR3 has 14 residues. The trim removed 4 bases at V and 6 bases at J, leaving 8 bases unmatched. CDR1 SGHRS and CDR2 YFSETQ come from the germline V gene. The chain's CDR3 is CASSPIGQGDGYTF. CDR3 bases: TGCGCCAGCAGCCCTATAGGACAGGGAGATGGCTACACCTTC. Full variable domain (rest looked up from reference TRBV5-1 and TRBJ1-2): KAGVTQTPRYLIKTRGQQVTLSCSPISGHRSVSWYQQTPGQGLQFLFEYFSETQRNKGNFPGRFSGRQFSNSRSEMNVSTLELGDSALYLCASSPIGQGDGYTFGSGTRLTVV.

This rearrangement joins TRBV6-5 to TRBJ1-1; 7 nucleotides align to TRBD1. CDR3 length: 14 residues. CDR1 is MNHEY and CDR2 is SVGAGI in the germline V gene. The junction had 12 bases not matched to a gene; V was cut back by 5 bases and J by 9 bases. CDR3 sequence: CASSTYRDSDKAFF. CDR3 nucleotide sequence: TGTGCCAGCAGTACGTACCGGGACAGCGATAAAGCTTTCTTT.

This chain joins TRBV7-2 and TRBJ1-5; D is perhaps TRBD1 (6 bases). This CDR3 has 13 residues. CDR1 and CDR2 from the germline V gene are SGHTA and FQGNSA. The V gene lost 7 bases and the J gene lost 4 bases, with 11 bases spanning the gap. CDR3 region: CASNRERNQPQHF. CDR3 nucleotide sequence: TGTGCCAGCAACAGGGAAAGAAATCAGCCCCAGCATTTT. Full variable domain (remainder filled in from reference TRBV7-2 and TRBJ1-5): GAGVSQSPSNKVTEKGKDVELRCDPISGHTALYWYRQSLGQGLEFLIYFQGNSAPDKSGLPSDRFSAERTGGSVSTLTIQRTQQEDSAVYLCASNRERNQPQHFGDGTRLSIL.

J is TRBJ1-4 and V is TRBV7-9; D perhaps matches TRBD1 (5 bases). The CDR3 extends over 17 amino acids. Germline V gives CDR1 SEHNR, CDR2 FQNEAQ (reference sequence). The germline V and J ends were trimmed by 5 bases and 4 bases, with 20 bases remaining between them. CDR3 nucleotides: TGTGCCAGCAGCCCAAGCGGGGCGTCGGGGAGTAATGAAAAACTGTTTTTT. Amino acid sequence: CASSPSGASGSNEKLFF.

This rearrangement joins TRBV9 to TRBJ2-3; 7 bases map to TRBD1. There are 16 residues in the CDR3. Per the germline V gene, CDR1 is SGDLS and CDR2 is YYNGEE. V shed 0 bases, J shed 2 bases, and the junction held 6 bases outside the gene matches. The CDR3 spells CASSVDSRGFTDTQYF. Written as DNA, the CDR3 is TGTGCCAGCAGCGTAGACAGCAGGGGGTTCACAGATACGCAGTATTTT. Complete variable domain (other parts from reference TRBV9 and TRBJ2-3): DSGVTQTPKHLITATGQRVTLRCSPRSGDLSVYWYQQSLDQGLQFLIQYYNGEERAKGNILERFSAQQFPDLHSELNLSSLELGDSALYFCASSVDSRGFTDTQYFGPGTRLTVL.

The genes are TRBV5-1 and TRBJ2-7; 12 nucleotides agree with TRBD2. Trimming removed 4 bases from V and 5 bases from J; junction bases left unmatched: 10. This CDR3 spans 16 amino acids. Germline values: CDR1 SGHRS, CDR2 YFSETQ. The CDR3: CASSLLAGGPGDEQYF. DNA for the CDR3: TGCGCCAGCAGCCTACTAGCGGGGGGCCCCGGGGACGAGCAGTACTTC.

The chain couples TRBV4-2 to TRBJ2-7; TRBD2 matches at 9 bases. This CDR3 has 14 amino acids. Germline V lookup: CDR1 LGHNA, CDR2 YNFKEQ. Trimming removed 2 bases from V and 1 base from J; junction bases left unmatched: 0. CDR3 residues: CASSQLAGSYEQYF. The DNA for the CDR3 is TGTGCCAGCAGCCAACTAGCGGGGTCCTACGAGCAGTACTTC.

V and J are TRBV5-4 and TRBJ1-2, with TRBD1 matching 10 bases. CDR3 length: 16 residues. V trimming: 4 bases; J trimming: 3 bases; junction bases outside the gene matches: 9. The germline V gene has CDR1 SGHNT and CDR2 YYREEE (reference sequence). CDR3 amino acids: CASSPVTGGIDYGYTF. The CDR3 nucleotides read TGTGCCAGCAGCCCCGTGACAGGGGGCATCGACTATGGCTACACCTTC. The full variable domain, in which reference TRBV5-4 and TRBJ1-2 provide the parts outside the CDR3, is ETGVTQSPTHLIKTRGQQVTLRCSSQSGHNTVSWYQQALGQGPQFIFQYYREEENGRGNFPPRFSGLQFPNYSSELNVNALELDDSALYLCASSPVTGGIDYGYTFGSGTRLTVV.

This clone has just one count. The J gene is TRBJ1-1, the V gene TRBV5-1, with 7 bases that match TRBD1. In germline, CDR1 is SGHRS, CDR2 YFSETQ. The CDR3 is made up of 14 amino acids. V trimming: 4 bases; J trimming: 1 base; junction bases outside the gene matches: 4. In DNA form, the CDR3 reads TGCGCCAGCAGCCGGGGACAGCAGAACACTGAAGCTTTCTTT. Translated, it gives CASSRGQQNTEAFF. The whole variable domain, remainder taken from reference TRBV5-1 and TRBJ1-1, is KAGVTQTPRYLIKTRGQQVTLSCSPISGHRSVSWYQQTPGQGLQFLFEYFSETQRNKGNFPGRFSGRQFSNSRSEMNVSTLELGDSALYLCASSRGQQNTEAFFGQGTRLTVV.

The J gene is TRBJ1-2, the V gene TRBV18, with 7 positions matching TRBD1. This CDR3 spans 14 amino acids. Trimming cost V 3 bases and J 6 bases; bases outside gene matches: 7. The V gene's germline CDR1 is KGHSH and CDR2 LQKENI. CDR3 DNA sequence: TGTGCCAGCTCACCTCGAGACAGGGACAATGGCTACACCTTC. Translating gives CASSPRDRDNGYTF.

This rearrangement joins TRBV13 to TRBJ1-4; no definite D call. The CDR3 runs 12 residues. Germline CDR1 is PRHDT and CDR2 is FYEKMQ (reference sequence). V lost 8 bases to trimming and J lost 4 bases, with 8 bases between them. DNA of the CDR3: TGTGCCAGCTGCGCAAATAATGAAAAACTGTTTTTT. Its protein product is CASCANNEKLFF.

The chain has TRBV7-6 and TRBJ1-1; D perhaps matches TRBD1 (5 bases). Germline-derived CDR1 and CDR2 are SGHVS and FNYEAQ. This CDR3 is 15 amino acids long. V was pared by 1 base and J by 5 bases, with 14 bases between. For the CDR3, the DNA is TGTGCCAGCAGCTTAGAAGGGGTCTCGAAGACTGAAGCTTTCTTT. Protein product: CASSLEGVSKTEAFF. The entire variable domain, with the rest obtained from reference TRBV7-6 and TRBJ1-1, is as follows: GAGVSQSPRYKVTKRGQDVALRCDPISGHVSLYWYRQALGQGPEFLTYFNYEAQQDKSGLPNDRFSAERPEGSISTLTIQRTEQRDSAMYRCASSLEGVSKTEAFFGQGTRLTVV.

This rearrangement joins TRBV27 to TRBJ1-5; unclear D gene. Trimming removed 3 bases at V and 2 bases at J, with 5 bases between. Germline CDR1 MNHEY, CDR2 SMNVEV (reference sequence). The CDR3 is 13 amino acids. Written as DNA, the CDR3 is TGTGCCAGCAGTTTCTACGGCAATCAGCCCCAGCATTTT. This translates into CASSFYGNQPQHF.

This clone came up once. The chain combines TRBV2 with TRBJ1-1; weak D call: TRBD1 (6 bases). The CDR3 runs to 14 residues. V was clipped by 8 bases and J by 0 bases, with 13 bases between them. Germline lookup yields CDR1 SNHLY and CDR2 FYNNEI. CDR3 nucleotides: TGTGCCAGCCGGTACAGGGTCTTGAACACTGAAGCTTTCTTT. This encodes CASRYRVLNTEAFF.

This clone was found a few times. This rearrangement joins TRBV12-3 or TRBV12-4 to TRBJ2-3; D not resolved. V lost 6 bases and J 2 bases, leaving 6 bases between the germline ends. The CDR3 spans 12 residues. The CDR3 here is CASRINTDTQYF. The CDR3 coding sequence is TGTGCCAGCAGAATAAACACAGATACGCAGTATTTT.

The chain recombines TRBV7-2 with TRBJ2-2, with no clear D. Between the trimmed V and J ends, which lost 5 bases and 9 bases, there was a span of 10 bases. CDR1 SGHTA and CDR2 FQGNSA come from the germline V gene. The CDR3 loop spans 12 amino acids. CDR3 bases: TGTGCCAGCAGCCCCTGGGCTCGGGAGCTGTTTTTT. Amino acid sequence: CASSPWARELFF.

The gene calls are TRBV5-1 and TRBJ2-3; D ambiguous. In germline, CDR1 is SGHRS, CDR2 YFSETQ. CDR3 length: 15 residues. Trimming left V 3 bases short and J 8 bases short, with 19 bases between. CDR3 coding DNA: TGCGCCAGCAGCTCAAACAATGAACCGGGTGGTACGCAGTATTTT. It codes for CASSSNNEPGGTQYF.

The chain links TRBV7-9 to TRBJ1-5; TRBD1 agrees at 8 bases. CDR3 size: 14 residues. V lost 1 base, J lost 4 bases, and 0 bases stayed unmatched. From germline, CDR1 is SEHNR and CDR2 FQNEAQ (reference sequence). The chain's CDR3 is CASSLDRGNQPQHF. DNA for the CDR3: TGTGCCAGCAGCTTAGACAGGGGGAATCAGCCCCAGCATTTT.

The rearrangement joins TRBV18 to TRBJ1-2; 7 nucleotides line up with TRBD1. V lost 4 bases, J lost 3 bases, and 2 bases stayed unmatched. Germline V lookup: CDR1 KGHSH, CDR2 LQKENI. This CDR3 has 13 amino acids. Here the CDR3 DNA reads TGTGCCAGCTCACTTACAGGGGACTATGGCTACACCTTC. Protein: CASSLTGDYGYTF.

Remarks on this clone: The same CDR3 can be traced to other DNA sequences in this sample. The chain couples TRBV7-2 to TRBJ2-7, with D possibly being TRBD1 (6 bases). The V and J ends lost 4 bases and 3 bases respectively, with 7 bases between them. The CDR3 loop spans 12 amino acids. CDR1 and CDR2 from the germline V gene are SGHTA and FQGNSA. This CDR3 reads CASSSTGYEQYF. As DNA, the CDR3 is TGTGCCAGCAGCTCGACAGGCTACGAGCAGTACTTC.

This rearrangement joins TRBV7-3 to TRBJ2-3, with 13 positions matching TRBD2. The germline CDR1 and CDR2 sequences are SGHTA and FQGTGA. The CDR3 is made up of 16 amino acids. V gave up 5 bases and J gave up 5 bases; unmatched junction bases: 7. CDR3 amino acids: CASSTTSGGAKDTQYF. DNA for the CDR3: TGTGCCAGCAGCACAACTAGCGGGGGGGCCAAAGATACGCAGTATTTT. The whole variable domain, filled in from reference TRBV7-3 and TRBJ2-3, reads GAGVSQTPSNKVTEKGKYVELRCDPISGHTALYWYRQSLGQGPEFLIYFQGTGAADDSGLPNDRFFAVRPEGSVSTLKIQRTERGDSAVYLCASSTTSGGAKDTQYFGPGTRLTVL.

The rearrangement uses TRBV28 and TRBJ2-7; perhaps TRBD2 as D (5 bases). The V gene's germline CDR1 is MDHEN and CDR2 SYDVKM. CDR3 length equals 16 residues. V lost 6 bases and J lost 3, with 21 bases in between. The CDR3 DNA is TGTGCCAGCAGCTCCCCCAAAGCGGCGGTTTTCTACGAGCAGTACTTC. It translates to CASSSPKAAVFYEQYF.